The 10 T cell receptor beta chains below all came from one sample that was sequenced in a study of OX40 agonist ivuxolimab in advanced cancers. Method: immunoSEQ multiplex PCR; TCRdb's copy keeps in-frame clones and lacks some. The table shows about 51,000 clones, with around 77% occurring only once. Sequenced here: CD4+ or CD8+ T cells sorted from blood, sampled in a trial of the OX40 agonist ivuxolimab. These receptors originate from an adult with an advanced solid tumor such as melanoma, head and neck, liver or kidney cancer.

The CDR3, as DNA: TGTGCCAGCAGTAGGGACTCTACAAGGGGCTACACCTTC. This sequence encodes CASSRDSTRGYTF. The chain couples TRBV6-6 to TRBJ1-2; TRBD1 might be the D (5 bases). Germline CDR1 reads MNHNY; CDR2 reads SVGAGI (reference sequence). The CDR3 length is 13 residues. V lost 5 bases and J lost 8, with 15 bases in between.

The chain links TRBV7-9 to TRBJ1-1; D may be TRBD1 (5 bases). V was pared by 1 base and J by 5 bases, with 14 bases between. Germline-derived CDR1 and CDR2 are SEHNR and FQNEAQ (reference sequence). The CDR3 totals 15 residues. In DNA, the CDR3 is TGTGCCAGCAGCTTAGGATACCCGGGGGAGACTGAAGCTTTCTTT. This gives the protein CASSLGYPGETEAFF.

This chain uses TRBV9 with TRBJ2-5; 9 bases match TRBD2. J lost 3 bases, V lost 5 bases, and 8 bases had no gene match. In germline, CDR1 is SGDLS, CDR2 YYNGEE. The CDR3 has 15 residues. The CDR3 is CASSWEGTSKETQYF. In DNA, the CDR3 is TGTGCCAGCAGTTGGGAGGGGACTAGCAAAGAGACCCAGTACTTC.

V gene TRBV5-1 combines with J gene TRBJ2-3; 7 nucleotides match TRBD2. CDR1 is SGHRS and CDR2 is YFSETQ in the germline V gene. With V trimmed by 0 bases and J by 7 bases, 11 bases remained unmatched. The CDR3 extends over 16 amino acids. In DNA, the CDR3 is TGCGCCAGCAGCTTGGTGGTTTGGGAGGGACGGCATACGCAGTATTTT. The encoded protein is CASSLVVWEGRHTQYF.

This clone was observed a single time. This chain links TRBV28 with TRBJ2-7, with 9 bases that match TRBD1. The CDR3 contains 15 residues. Germline V gene data show CDR1 as MDHEN and CDR2 as SYDVKM. J lost 4 bases, V lost 5 bases, and 9 bases had no gene match. The CDR3 DNA sequence: TGTGCCAGCAGTACGGCCGGGACAGGGTCGTACGAGCAGTACTTC. Its protein is CASSTAGTGSYEQYF. Together with reference TRBV28 and TRBJ2-7, the CDR3 gives the full variable domain: DVKVTQSSRYLVKRTGEKVFLECVQDMDHENMFWYRQDPGLGLRLIYFSYDVKMKEKGDIPEGYSVSREKKERFSLILESASTNQTSMYLCASSTAGTGSYEQYFGPGTRLTVT.

The V and J genes are TRBV4-1 and TRBJ2-7, with TRBD2 matching over 7 bases. In germline, CDR1 is MGHRA, CDR2 YSYEKL. This CDR3 comprises 15 residues. The ends lost 4 bases at V and 0 bases at J; junction bases unmatched: 6. CDR3 DNA sequence: TGCGCCAGCAGCCCGTCTACTAGCGTCTCCTACGAGCAGTACTTC. This gives the protein CASSPSTSVSYEQYF.

The rearrangement joins TRBV19 to TRBJ2-7, with D uncertain. This CDR3 spans 8 amino acids. The germline CDR1 and CDR2 sequences are LNHDA and SQIVND (reference sequence). V dropped 11 bases and J dropped 4 bases, with 3 bases sitting between them. CDR3 coding DNA: TGTGCCCGGTACGAGCAGTACTTC. Translating it yields CARYEQYF.

The V and J genes are TRBV5-6 and TRBJ2-2, with 10 positions matching TRBD1. Trimming cost V 4 bases and J 6 bases; bases outside gene matches: 6. CDR3 size: 15 residues. Germline values: CDR1 SGHDT, CDR2 YYEEEE. CDR3 DNA sequence: TGTGCCAGCAGCACTGGGACAGGGGATCCCGGGGAGCTGTTTTTT. This translates into CASSTGTGDPGELFF.

The chain uses TRBV10-3 and TRBJ2-3; D not certain. Trimming shortened V by 10 bases and J by 1 base, and 15 bases separated the two germline ends. Looked up from germline, CDR1 is ENHRY and CDR2 is SYGVKD. CDR3 length: 14 residues. CDR3 residues: CATRGLGGTDTQYF. The CDR3 DNA sequence: TGTGCCACCCGCGGTCTAGGAGGCACAGATACGCAGTATTTT.

This clone came up once. The V and J genes are TRBV5-1 and TRBJ2-5; 7 nucleotides agree with TRBD2. The J segment lost 1 base and the V segment lost 4 bases, leaving 7 bases of the junction unmatched. This CDR3 spans 15 amino acids. The germline gives CDR1 SGHRS, CDR2 YFSETQ. The DNA for the CDR3 is TGCGCCAGCAGCGACCCTACTAGCGTCCAAGAGACCCAGTACTTC. Encoded protein: CASSDPTSVQETQYF. Based on the CDR3 plus reference TRBV5-1 and TRBJ2-5, the full variable domain is KAGVTQTPRYLIKTRGQQVTLSCSPISGHRSVSWYQQTPGQGLQFLFEYFSETQRNKGNFPGRFSGRQFSNSRSEMNVSTLELGDSALYLCASSDPTSVQETQYFGPGTRLLVL.